The sequence of this T cell receptor beta chain was determined in a study of Graves' ophthalmopathy and Graves' hyperthyroidism. Scientists amplified the TCR beta CDR3 regions from RNA transcripts. Amplification began with first-round RT-PCR using HTBI primers, then second-round multiplex PCR was performed. TCRdb called the multiplex PCR reads again in MiXCR, with one record for every CDR3 protein. The data show over 650,000 distinct CDR3 sequences, approximately 39% seen once. Notes on this clonotype: This CDR3 is missing its conserved last phenylalanine or tryptophan, likely due to a read error. The DNA is left out, because the CDR3 cannot be placed on it with certainty; the CDR3 is given as TCRdb lists it.

The CDR3 region is 9 residues in length, termini included. Germline V gene sequence: CDR1 WSHSY, CDR2 SAAADI. The sample consisted of peripheral blood. This sequence originates from an adult man with Graves' ophthalmopathy. This chain joins TRBV10-2 and TRBJ2-2; the table calls TRBD1, which could not be checked here. The CDR3 region is CASSESGGE.